These 27 T cell receptor beta chains were all obtained from the same sample, sequenced in a study of CD8 T cells in Susac syndrome (dated by TCRdb to about 2019). The library was generated by the immunoSEQ multiplex PCR assay. RNA was extracted with the RNeasy kit and 0.5 to 1 ug was reverse transcribed using random hexamers. Through fastp at Q25 and MiXCR, TCRdb rebuilt clones from the public reads, retaining in-frame beta chains. Under each unique CDR3 protein, matching rows form one entry showing the most common genes and DNA. In all, the sample holds approximately 120,000 distinct CDR3 sequences, and about nine tenths of those were seen once. The ten largest clones represent 0.12% of the sample. Sequencing was done on a sample of CD8+ T cells from PBMCs. These receptors were collected from a human donor in good health.

J is TRBJ2-7 and V is TRBV6-2 or TRBV6-3; D call uncertain. The CDR3 is 13 residues long. V lost 5 bases and J lost 2, with 10 bases in between. Germline CDR1 MNHEY, CDR2 SVGEGT. The CDR3 reads CASSPDWTYEQYF. DNA of the CDR3: TGTGCCAGCAGTCCCGACTGGACCTACGAGCAGTACTTC.

V and J are TRBV5-4 and TRBJ2-1, with a tentative D call TRBD2 (6 bases). CDR1 SGHNT and CDR2 YYREEE come from the germline V gene (reference sequence). V was shortened by 2 bases and J by 6 bases, with 12 bases between the two germline ends. CDR3 length: 14 residues. CDR3 residues: CASSLSTSSNEQFF. CDR3 sequence (DNA): TGTGCCAGCAGCTTATCTACTAGCAGCAATGAGCAGTTCTTC.

V usage is TRBV19 and J usage is TRBJ2-2; 9 bases fit TRBD2. This CDR3 spans 16 amino acids. V lost 4 bases and J lost 4; bases outside the gene matches: 7. Germline V CDR1 and CDR2: LNHDA, SQIVND (reference sequence). The CDR3 loop reads CASSTWTSVGTGELFF. CDR3 in DNA: TGTGCCAGTAGTACCTGGACTAGCGTCGGCACCGGGGAGCTGTTTTTT.

The V call is TRBV5-1, the J call TRBJ1-1; the D is unclear. This CDR3 contains 15 residues. V was pared by 4 bases and J by 4 bases, with 17 bases between. Per the germline V gene, CDR1 is SGHRS and CDR2 is YFSETQ. As DNA, the CDR3 is TGCGCCAGCAGCGGGTCAAATCCGGATCCCACTGAAGCTTTCTTT. Its protein product is CASSGSNPDPTEAFF. The full variable domain, its missing parts supplied by reference TRBV5-1 and TRBJ1-1, is KAGVTQTPRYLIKTRGQQVTLSCSPISGHRSVSWYQQTPGQGLQFLFEYFSETQRNKGNFPGRFSGRQFSNSRSEMNVSTLELGDSALYLCASSGSNPDPTEAFFGQGTRLTVV.

The chain uses TRBV6-1 and TRBJ1-1; D ambiguous. CDR1 MNHNS and CDR2 SASEGT come from the germline V gene. V was shortened by 6 bases and J by 0 bases, with 11 bases between the two germline ends. This CDR3 is built from 14 residues. CDR3 sequence reads: CASRQDVMNTEAFF. CDR3 bases: TGTGCCAGCAGGCAGGACGTAATGAACACTGAAGCTTTCTTT.

This chain connects TRBV6-2 or TRBV6-3 to TRBJ2-1; D not certain. The CDR3 covers 17 residues. CDR1 and CDR2 from the germline V gene are MNHEY and SVGEGT. V lost 0 bases, J lost 7 bases, and 19 bases lay in between. The CDR3 DNA follows: TGTGCCAGCAGTTACTCGTATCTCAGTGGTGACCCGAATGAGCAGTTCTTC. This codes for CASSYSYLSGDPNEQFF.

This clonotype was observed once. The chain joins TRBV5-4 to TRBJ2-7; 9 bases match TRBD2. Per the germline V gene, CDR1 is SGHNT and CDR2 is YYREEE (reference sequence). The trim removed 4 bases at V and 4 bases at J, leaving 12 bases unmatched. The CDR3 runs 16 residues. The CDR3 sequence: CASSPGRGGMPYEQYF. The CDR3 coding sequence is TGTGCCAGCAGCCCTGGGCGGGGGGGAATGCCTTACGAGCAGTACTTC.

In its sample, this clonotype was seen once. The chain is built from TRBV20-1 and TRBJ2-7, with a tentative D call TRBD2 (5 bases). This CDR3 has 14 amino acids. Germline lookup yields CDR1 DFQATT and CDR2 SNEGSKA (reference sequence). V was shortened by 3 bases and J by 3 bases, with 15 bases between the two germline ends. CDR3 in DNA: TGCAGTGCTAGGTGGGCCAGCCGGGGCTACGAGCAGTACTTC. It translates to CSARWASRGYEQYF.

The chain combines TRBV29-1 with TRBJ1-3; D is unresolved. The germline V gene encodes CDR1 SQVTM and CDR2 ANQGSEA. V dropped 6 bases and J dropped 4 bases, with 7 bases sitting between them. This CDR3 spans 11 amino acids. DNA of the CDR3: TGCAGCGTCTTAAAAGGAAACACCATATATTTT. Translated: CSVLKGNTIYF.

V is TRBV6-2 or TRBV6-3 and J is TRBJ1-5, with 7 bases fitting TRBD1. V lost 6 bases to trimming and J lost 4 bases; unmatched junction nucleotides: 12. There are 16 residues in the CDR3. CDR1 is MNHEY, CDR2 SVGEGT, per germline. CDR3 residues: CASSRVRQGANQPQHF. In DNA, the CDR3 is TGTGCCAGCAGCCGCGTGAGACAGGGCGCGAATCAGCCCCAGCATTTT.

The chain is built from TRBV4-3 and TRBJ1-1; 9 nucleotides agree with TRBD1. V lost 3 bases, J lost 6 bases, and 5 bases stayed unmatched. The CDR3 runs to 14 residues. In germline, CDR1 is LGHNA, CDR2 YSLEER. The CDR3 loop reads CASSQGQGRPEAFF. The CDR3 DNA follows: TGCGCCAGCAGCCAGGGACAGGGAAGACCTGAAGCTTTCTTT.

This clonotype was detected only once. The chain carries TRBV2 and TRBJ1-4; no clear D. CDR1 is SNHLY and CDR2 is FYNNEI in the germline V gene. Trimming removed 8 bases from V and 8 bases from J, with 15 bases in between. The CDR3 has 13 residues. This chain's CDR3 is CASLTDYKEKLFF. CDR3 coding DNA: TGTGCCAGCCTTACAGATTATAAAGAAAAACTGTTTTTT.

The genes are TRBV19 and TRBJ1-1, with 7 bases lining up with TRBD1. V trimming: 5 bases; J trimming: 1 base; junction bases outside the gene matches: 4. CDR1 and CDR2 (germline): LNHDA, SQIVND (reference sequence). The CDR3 spans 14 residues. This CDR3 reads CASSARTGNTEAFF. The DNA for the CDR3 is TGTGCCAGTAGTGCAAGGACAGGGAACACTGAAGCTTTCTTT. Full variable domain (remainder filled in from reference TRBV19 and TRBJ1-1): DGGITQSPKYLFRKEGQNVTLSCEQNLNHDAMYWYRQDPGQGLRLIYYSQIVNDFQKGDIAEGYSVSREKKESFPLTVTSAQKNPTAFYLCASSARTGNTEAFFGQGTRLTVV.

This chain joins TRBV27 and TRBJ2-1, with TRBD2 matching over 11 bases. V lost 7 bases to trimming and J lost 7 bases; unmatched junction nucleotides: 15. Germline V gene data show CDR1 as MNHEY and CDR2 as SMNVEV (reference sequence). CDR3 size: 17 residues. The CDR3 bases are TGTGCCAGCACCGGATATAGCGGGAGGGCCCTTGGGAATGAGCAGTTCTTC. Amino acids: CASTGYSGRALGNEQFF.

The chain couples TRBV28 to TRBJ1-5, with D unclear. CDR3 length: 14 amino acids. Deletions cut 3 bases from V and 1 base from J, with 7 bases between. Germline values: CDR1 MDHEN, CDR2 SYDVKM. The chain's CDR3 is CASSFVVSNQPQHF. DNA for the CDR3: TGTGCCAGCAGTTTCGTTGTAAGCAATCAGCCCCAGCATTTT.

This clonotype was recorded a few times. This chain's CDR3 is CASSKAPSAGTGEQYF. CDR3 coding DNA: TGCGCCAGCAGCAAAGCCCCCTCGGCAGGGACGGGGGAGCAGTACTTC. The rearrangement uses TRBV4-3 and TRBJ2-7; D is perhaps TRBD1 or TRBD2 (5 bases each). Germline lookup yields CDR1 LGHNA and CDR2 YSLEER. Trimming removed 5 bases from V and 7 bases from J, with 24 bases in between. This CDR3 is 16 amino acids long.

The CDR3 coding sequence is TGTGCCAGTAGTATACAGGGGAGCATCAACTATGGCTACACCTTC. It encodes CASSIQGSINYGYTF. The chain has TRBV19 and TRBJ1-2; TRBD1 might be the D (6 bases). Germline V lookup: CDR1 LNHDA, CDR2 SQIVND (reference sequence). CDR3 length: 15 amino acids. V was clipped by 2 bases and J by 2 bases, with 12 bases between them.

The chain uses TRBV20-1 and TRBJ2-3, with TRBD2 matching 11 bases. The CDR3 extends over 17 amino acids. Germline CDR1 and CDR2: DFQATT and SNEGSKA (reference sequence). V trimming: 1 base; J trimming: 4 bases; junction bases outside the gene matches: 10. The CDR3 DNA reads as TGCAGTGCTAGAGTCCCGTCACTAGCGGGAGCGGCAGATACGCAGTATTTT. Its protein product is CSARVPSLAGAADTQYF.

The rearrangement uses TRBV18 and TRBJ2-7, with D perhaps matching TRBD2 (5 bases). V was trimmed by 3 bases and J by 1 base, leaving 10 bases between them. Per germline, CDR1 KGHSH and CDR2 LQKENI. The CDR3 sequence is 14 residues long. CDR3 loop: CASSPLTGSYEQYF. The CDR3 DNA is TGTGCCAGCTCACCCCTGACGGGGTCCTACGAGCAGTACTTC.

The chain recombines TRBV6-1 with TRBJ2-1, with D tentatively TRBD2 (6 bases). Germline CDR1 and CDR2: MNHNS and SASEGT. Deletions cut 7 bases from V and 0 bases from J, with 16 bases between. This CDR3 region has 16 residues. This CDR3 is CASTGGVTNSYNEQFF. CDR3 nucleotides: TGTGCCAGCACGGGCGGGGTGACGAACTCCTACAATGAGCAGTTCTTC.

The rearrangement links TRBV27 to TRBJ2-7, with D possibly matching TRBD2 (5 bases). The CDR3 is 15 amino acids. V lost 2 bases and J 2 bases, leaving 13 bases between the germline ends. Germline V gene data show CDR1 as MNHEY and CDR2 as SMNVEV (reference sequence). CDR3 in amino acids: CASSLTGNPPYEQYF. The CDR3 DNA sequence: TGTGCCAGCAGTTTAACGGGGAATCCCCCCTACGAGCAGTACTTC.

This clonotype has just one count. The CDR3 spells CSVEEADRGLAYEQYF. For the CDR3, the DNA is TGCAGCGTTGAGGAAGCAGACAGGGGGCTAGCTTACGAGCAGTACTTC. This chain joins TRBV29-1 and TRBJ2-7; TRBD1 matches 10 bases. V lost 3 bases and J lost 4; bases outside the gene matches: 12. Germline V gene sequence: CDR1 SQVTM, CDR2 ANQGSEA. The CDR3 covers 16 residues.

The chain combines TRBV20-1 with TRBJ1-2; D ambiguous. In germline, CDR1 is DFQATT, CDR2 SNEGSKA (reference sequence). The CDR3 has 12 residues. V gave up 5 bases and J gave up 9 bases, with 16 bases separating them. Here the CDR3 reads CSAPLTSTSYTF. As DNA, the CDR3 is TGCAGTGCTCCCTTGACTTCCACAAGCTACACCTTC.

This clonotype has a single count. The chain links TRBV25-1 to TRBJ2-5; perhaps TRBD2 as D (5 bases). Germline V CDR1 and CDR2: MGHDK, SYGVNS. The CDR3 length is 15 residues. The V end was cut by 4 bases, the J end by 7 bases, with 19 bases between. CDR3 nucleotide sequence: TGTGCCAGCAGTGGGTCCGGACTGGCCCAAACGACCCAGTACTTC. Translation gives CASSGSGLAQTTQYF.

This clonotype has only a few counts. The J gene is TRBJ2-7, the V gene TRBV7-2; 8 bases map to TRBD1. The V gene's germline CDR1 is SGHTA and CDR2 FQGNSA. V shed 9 bases, J shed 1 base, and the junction held 8 bases outside the gene matches. This CDR3 is built from 14 residues. CDR3 bases: TGTGCCAGTAAACGTGGACAGGGATCCTACGAGCAGTACTTC. Its protein is CASKRGQGSYEQYF.

This clonotype has a single count. Here the CDR3 reads CASSYGGRGPLRLNTEAFF. CDR3 DNA sequence: TGTGCCAGCAGTTATGGAGGCAGGGGACCCCTCCGATTGAACACTGAAGCTTTCTTT. The V gene is TRBV6-2 or TRBV6-3, the J gene TRBJ1-1, with D perhaps TRBD1 (6 bases). V gave up 3 bases and J gave up 0 bases, with 23 bases separating them. Germline V gives CDR1 MNHEY, CDR2 SVGEGT. The CDR3 is 19 amino acids.

The V and J genes are TRBV19 and TRBJ2-2; either TRBD1 or TRBD2 may supply D (5 bases each). Per germline, CDR1 LNHDA and CDR2 SQIVND (reference sequence). V was cut by 6 bases and J by 3 bases, with 14 bases left in between. The CDR3 sequence is 15 residues long. For the CDR3, the DNA is TGTGCCAGTAGCGGCTCCGGGGCCCACACCGGGGAGCTGTTTTTT. Translated: CASSGSGAHTGELFF.